This TCR beta chain was profiled in a study of cytomegalovirus exposure and HLA in healthy donors. The study, taken as a whole, reports: In a later analysis, specific HLA alleles were associated with 15,000 to 20,000 TCR beta sequences at a 0.05 false discovery rate. It was assumed in the presence/absence analyses that sequencing depth was roughly uniform across donors. While the bulk of TCR sequences proved rare, some public TCRs turned up in many donors.

As regards this clone: Its specificity is unknown.

Trimming took off 7 bases at V and 4 bases at J, with 13 bases between the two ends. The CDR3 spans 13 residues. In germline, CDR1 is MNHNS, CDR2 SASEGT. In the PCR, 60 Vbeta and 13 Jbeta primers were used. TCRdb keeps only in-frame clones here, not all; method: immunoSEQ multiplex PCR. The sample has around 210,000 clones; 60% to 80% are singletons. The chain recombines TRBV6-1 with TRBJ1-1; a possible D gene is TRBD1 (6 bases). What was sequenced was PBMCs. The source is a woman aged 25 to 39 in good health and CMV-seronegative. CDR3 DNA sequence: TGTGCCAGCACTACAGGGCGAGGCACTGAAGCTTTCTTT. It yields the protein CASTTGRGTEAFF.